Here is one T cell receptor (beta chain) with its context. These data belong to a study of cytomegalovirus exposure and HLA in healthy donors. Trimming took off 2 bases at V and 7 bases at J, with 12 bases between the two ends. The CDR3 is made up of 13 amino acids. Germline V CDR1 and CDR2: MGHRA, YSYEKL. Amplification used 60 Vbeta primers and 13 Jbeta primers. The repertoire was sequenced with immunoSEQ multiplex PCR; TCRdb's copy has only in-frame clones and lacks some. In all, the sample yields around 97,000 clones. This sequence was found in a man in his forties or fifties in good health and CMV-seronegative. What was sequenced was PBMCs. V gene TRBV4-1 combines with J gene TRBJ2-7; D is perhaps TRBD2 (6 bases). The CDR3 is CASSQMTSTEQYF. CDR3 nucleotide sequence: TGCGCCAGCAGCCAAATGACTAGTACAGAGCAGTACTTC.